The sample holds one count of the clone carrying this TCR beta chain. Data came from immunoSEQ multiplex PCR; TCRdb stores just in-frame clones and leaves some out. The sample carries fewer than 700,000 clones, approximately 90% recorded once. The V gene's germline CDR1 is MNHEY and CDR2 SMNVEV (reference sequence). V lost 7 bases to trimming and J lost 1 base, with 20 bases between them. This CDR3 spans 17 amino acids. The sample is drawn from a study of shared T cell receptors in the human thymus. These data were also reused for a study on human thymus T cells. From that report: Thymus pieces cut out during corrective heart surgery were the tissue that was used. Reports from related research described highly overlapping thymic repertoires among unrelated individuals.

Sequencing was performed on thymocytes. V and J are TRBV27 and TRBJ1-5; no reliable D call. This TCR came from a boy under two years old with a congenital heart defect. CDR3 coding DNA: TGTGCCAGCACTCCCTCGGGTCGGGGAAAGAGCAATCAGCCCCAGCATTTT. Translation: CASTPSGRGKSNQPQHF.